These T cell receptor beta chains were read from a single sample in a study of T cell repertoires in cytomegalovirus infection. TCRdb re-called the reads through MiXCR, storing one row per CDR3 protein. The data contain roughly 760,000 distinct CDR3 sequences, about a third of them singletons. Specimen: PBMCs. The receptors here all came from a human donor in good health (CMV status not recorded). Some clones in this sample may be carry-over from other donors' samples. Each CDR3 is given with its conserved first and last residue. A D gene is named only where the DNA matches it firmly. For some rows the clone size is stated as once, few or many, or as a class when expanded; others skip it.

CDR3: CASSLVGAGGNKNIQYF
DNA: TGTGCCAGCAGTTTAGTCGGTGCAGGGGGGAACAAAAACATTCAGTACTTC
D: -
size: few
J: TRBJ2-4
V: TRBV28

CDR3: CASSWLGTEAFF
DNA: TGTGCCAGCAGCTGGTTAGGGACTGAAGCTTTCTTT
D: -
size: few
J: TRBJ1-1
V: TRBV7-9

CDR3: CASSIGAGTTEAFF
DNA: TGTGCCAGTAGTATAGGGGCGGGGACTACTGAAGCTTTCTTT
D: -
size: -
J: TRBJ1-1
V: TRBV19

CDR3: CASSITGQITEAFF
DNA: TGTGCCAGTAGTATAACGGGACAGATCACTGAAGCTTTCTTT
D: TRBD1
size: -
J: TRBJ1-1
V: TRBV19

CDR3: CATSAPGSNYGYTF
DNA: TGTGCCACCAGTGCACCGGGGTCCAACTATGGCTACACCTTC
D: -
size: -
J: TRBJ1-2
V: TRBV24-1

CDR3: CASSLAGDRSNEQFF
DNA: TGTGCCAGCAGTTTAGCGGGAGATAGAAGCAATGAGCAGTTCTTC
D: TRBD2
size: many
J: TRBJ2-1
V: TRBV28

CDR3: CASSLAGDSNSPLHF
DNA: TGTGCCAGCAGCTTAGCAGGTGATAGTAATTCACCCCTCCACTTT
D: -
size: -
J: TRBJ1-6
V: TRBV7-6

CDR3: CASSRSGTSREQYF
DNA: TGTGCCAGCAGCCGCAGCGGGACTAGCCGCGAGCAGTACTTC
D: TRBD2
size: -
J: TRBJ2-7
V: TRBV7-6

CDR3: CASSLGNPPRYF
DNA: TGTGCCAGCAGCTTAGGGAACCCACCTAGATACTTC
D: -
size: many
J: TRBJ2-7
V: TRBV7-2

CDR3: CASSTQRGGRRKETQYF
DNA: TGTGCCAGCAGTACCCAGCGGGGGGGCCGAAGGAAAGAGACCCAGTACTTC
D: TRBD2
size: once
J: TRBJ2-5
V: TRBV28

CDR3: CSAEDGTGDRETQYF
DNA: TGCAGTGCCGAGGATGGGACAGGGGATAGGGAGACCCAGTACTTC
D: TRBD1
size: -
J: TRBJ2-5
V: TRBV20-1

CDR3: CASSIEEEHQPQHF
DNA: TGTGCCAGTAGTATAGAGGAGGAGCATCAGCCCCAGCATTTT
D: -
size: -
J: TRBJ1-5
V: TRBV19

CDR3: CASSIPWTVPGNTIYF
DNA: TGTGCCAGCAGCATTCCTTGGACGGTCCCTGGAAACACCATATATTTT
D: -
size: -
J: TRBJ1-3
V: TRBV7-6

CDR3: CASSWATGATEAFF
DNA: TGCGCCAGCAGCTGGGCAACAGGGGCCACTGAAGCTTTCTTT
D: TRBD1
size: few
J: TRBJ1-1
V: TRBV5-1